The 17 T cell receptor beta chains given below trace back to one sample, sequenced in a study of T cell repertoires in cytomegalovirus infection. TCRdb fed the reads into MiXCR, producing one record per CDR3 protein. This table has 290,000 or so distinct CDR3 sequences, more than 20% appearing once. Sequenced sample: PBMCs. The receptors were gathered from a human donor in good health (CMV status not recorded). Some clones in this sample may be carry-over from other donors' samples.

The chain recombines TRBV7-2 with TRBJ1-1, with D uncertain. V lost 3 bases and J lost 1, with 6 bases in between. In germline, CDR1 is SGHTA, CDR2 FQGNSA. This CDR3 comprises 13 residues. DNA for the CDR3: TGTGCCAGCAGCTTTCGACAGAACACTGAAGCTTTCTTT. Its protein is CASSFRQNTEAFF.

The J gene is TRBJ2-7, the V gene TRBV28; no firm D call. V gave up 3 bases and J gave up 6 bases, with 12 bases separating them. The CDR3 totals 13 residues. CDR1 is MDHEN, CDR2 SYDVKM, per germline. The CDR3 DNA is TGTGCCAGCAGTTTGGACCTCGTATCCGAGCAGTACTTC. Its translation: CASSLDLVSEQYF.

This clonotype has a handful of counts. The chain has TRBV6-1 and TRBJ2-1; 12 bases agree with TRBD2. Unmatched junction bases numbered 12, after V lost 5 bases and J lost 7 bases. This CDR3 has 17 residues. Per germline, CDR1 MNHNS and CDR2 SASEGT. The CDR3 nucleotides are TGTGCCAGCAGTACATCCGGACTAGCGGGGCCCTGGAATGAGCAGTTCTTC. Encoded protein: CASSTSGLAGPWNEQFF.

This clonotype has a count of ten or more. V is TRBV7-2 and J is TRBJ1-2; 7 bases fit TRBD1. V dropped 8 bases and J dropped 8; count of bases not matched to a gene: 14. CDR3 size: 14 residues. CDR1 and CDR2 from the germline V gene are SGHTA and FQGNSA. The CDR3 sequence is CASPSDRHPSGYTF. The DNA for the CDR3 is TGTGCCAGCCCCTCGGACAGGCACCCCTCGGGCTACACCTTC.

The gene calls are TRBV10-1 and TRBJ2-1, with TRBD1 as a possible D gene (6 bases). Germline CDR1 is WNHNN and CDR2 is SYGVQD (reference sequence). CDR3 length: 12 residues. The V end was cut by 9 bases, the J end by 4 bases, with 10 bases between. The CDR3, as DNA: TGCGCCAGGAGACAGGTTTACAATGAGCAGTTCTTC. It codes for CARRQVYNEQFF.

This clonotype turned up a few times. The chain joins TRBV24-1 to TRBJ2-2, with 10 bases identical to TRBD2. V lost 3 bases, J lost 3 bases, and 0 bases stayed unmatched. Germline CDR1 and CDR2: KGHDR and SFDVKD. This CDR3 comprises 15 residues. The CDR3 loop is CATSDSGRDTGELFF. Written as DNA, the CDR3 is TGTGCCACCAGTGATAGCGGGAGGGACACCGGGGAGCTGTTTTTT.

This sequence joins TRBV6-5 and TRBJ1-1; TRBD1 is a possible D gene (5 bases). CDR3 length: 16 residues. Per germline, CDR1 MNHEY and CDR2 SVGAGI. V was trimmed by 2 bases and J by 5 bases, leaving 18 bases between them. The CDR3 protein is CASSYDPGRPGTEAFF. CDR3 bases: TGTGCCAGCAGTTACGACCCGGGACGCCCAGGGACTGAAGCTTTCTTT.

This clonotype has more than one count but fewer than ten. The chain recombines TRBV5-6 with TRBJ2-1; TRBD2 matches 11 bases. J lost 12 bases, V lost 4 bases, and 9 bases had no gene match. Germline V lookup: CDR1 SGHDT, CDR2 YYEEEE. The CDR3 is 14 residues long. This chain's CDR3 is CASSEGLAERGQFF. Written as DNA, the CDR3 is TGTGCCAGCAGCGAGGGACTAGCGGAGCGGGGGCAGTTCTTC.

As DNA, the CDR3 is TGTGCCAGCAGTTACCCCAGGGCAAATGAGCAGTTCTTC. It codes for CASSYPRANEQFF. The chain combines TRBV12-3 or TRBV12-4 with TRBJ2-1; perhaps TRBD1 as D (5 bases). Trimming pared 4 bases from V and 7 bases from J, leaving 11 bases between. This CDR3 spans 13 amino acids.

CDR3 in amino acids: CAWSGGARSSYEQYF. DNA of the CDR3: TGTGCCTGGAGTGGGGGAGCGAGAAGCTCCTACGAGCAGTACTTC. The V gene is TRBV30, the J gene TRBJ2-7, with a weak D call TRBD2 (5 bases). From germline, CDR1 is GTSNPN and CDR2 SVGIG (reference sequence). Trimming pared 1 base from V and 0 bases from J, leaving 13 bases between. The CDR3 length is 15 residues.

This clonotype was recorded at least ten times. The gene calls are TRBV7-2 and TRBJ2-5; D not certain. The CDR3 has 13 amino acids. Germline V gene lookup returns CDR1 SGHTA and CDR2 FQGNSA. V shed 2 bases and J shed 2 bases, with 6 bases lying between them. DNA for the CDR3: TGTGCCAGCAGCTTATACGGTCAAGAGACCCAGTACTTC. Translated: CASSLYGQETQYF.

This chain links TRBV5-6 with TRBJ1-5, with a possible D match to TRBD1 (5 bases). Germline values: CDR1 SGHDT, CDR2 YYEEEE. V dropped 1 base and J dropped 6 bases, with 17 bases sitting between them. This CDR3 is 16 amino acids long. The CDR3 bases are TGTGCCAGCAGCTTGAGGGTGACAGTCGCTCTTCAGCCCCAGCATTTT. It specifies CASSLRVTVALQPQHF.

The chain joins TRBV4-3 to TRBJ1-5, with D possibly matching TRBD1 (6 bases). Deletions cut 4 bases from V and 6 bases from J, with 13 bases between. CDR3 length: 14 residues. In germline, CDR1 is LGHNA, CDR2 YSLEER. The CDR3 region is CASSPQTGIQPQHF. The CDR3 DNA follows: TGCGCCAGCAGCCCGCAAACAGGGATTCAGCCCCAGCATTTT.

V is TRBV6-6 and J is TRBJ2-1; 10 bases are a match to TRBD1. Germline CDR1 MNHNY, CDR2 SVGAGI (reference sequence). Unmatched junction bases numbered 12, after V lost 5 bases and J lost 5 bases. The CDR3 sequence is 17 residues long. CDR3 amino acids: CASSDPMTGTGDNEQFF. DNA for the CDR3: TGTGCCAGCAGTGACCCCATGACAGGGACAGGGGACAATGAGCAGTTCTTC.

This clonotype was detected ten times or more. CDR3: CASSFRQGLDTQYF. The CDR3 DNA sequence: TGTGCCAGCAGTTTTAGACAGGGCTTGGATACGCAGTATTTT. The chain joins TRBV12-3 or TRBV12-4 to TRBJ2-3; 7 bases are a match to TRBD1. This CDR3 contains 14 residues. V shed 3 bases, J shed 6 bases, and the junction held 6 bases outside the gene matches.

This clonotype was seen repeatedly, ten times or more. The J gene is TRBJ1-3, the V gene TRBV7-8; D not resolved. Germline-derived CDR1 and CDR2 are SGHVS and FQNEAQ. V dropped 5 bases and J dropped 3 bases, with 2 bases sitting between them. The CDR3 extends over 11 amino acids. In DNA, the CDR3 is TGTGCCAGCAGCGGTGGAAACACCATATATTTT. Translating it yields CASSGGNTIYF.

This clonotype occurred a few times. V gene TRBV12-5 combines with J gene TRBJ2-3; D gene ambiguous. The CDR3 sequence is 17 residues long. Germline CDR1 and CDR2: LGHNT and FRNRAP. V was pared by 1 base and J by 6 bases, with 20 bases between. CDR3 sequence reads: CASGLASRREHKDTQYF. The CDR3 nucleotides are TGTGCTAGTGGTTTGGCCTCAAGGAGAGAGCACAAGGATACGCAGTATTTT.